The clone carrying this TCR beta chain appeared many times. This record belongs to a study of neurological immune-mediated disorders. One entry per CDR3 protein results from TCRdb running MiXCR on the 5' RACE reads. The sample carries 55,000 to 70,000 distinct CDR3 sequences, less than 6% recorded once. Sequencing input: PBMCs. The clonotype was recovered from a woman between 50 and 59 years old with multiple sclerosis.

The CDR3 DNA is TGTGCCAGCAGTGAGAGGGGCTCTACGGTGCAGTACTTC. Its translation: CASSERGSTVQYF. The chain employs TRBV2 and TRBJ2-7; perhaps D is TRBD1 or TRBD2 (5 bases each). Germline CDR1 is SNHLY and CDR2 is FYNNEI. V lost 3 bases and J lost 9, with 15 bases in between. CDR3 length: 13 residues.